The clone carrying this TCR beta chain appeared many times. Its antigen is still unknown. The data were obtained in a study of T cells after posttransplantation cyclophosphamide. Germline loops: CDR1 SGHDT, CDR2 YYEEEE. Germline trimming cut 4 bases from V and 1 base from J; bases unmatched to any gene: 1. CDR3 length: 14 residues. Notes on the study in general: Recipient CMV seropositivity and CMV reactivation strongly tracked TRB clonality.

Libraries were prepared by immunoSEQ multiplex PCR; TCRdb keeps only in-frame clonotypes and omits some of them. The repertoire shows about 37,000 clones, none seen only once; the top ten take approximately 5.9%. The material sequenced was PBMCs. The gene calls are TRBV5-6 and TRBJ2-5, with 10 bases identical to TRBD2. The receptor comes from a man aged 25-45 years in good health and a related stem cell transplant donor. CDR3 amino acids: CASSRTSGQETQYF. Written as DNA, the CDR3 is TGTGCCAGCAGCCGGACTAGCGGCCAAGAGACCCAGTACTTC.